The sequence of this T cell receptor beta chain was determined in a study of blood T cell repertoires in COVID-19. About the study: Sample material is recorded as cDNA or gDNA derived from T cells, B-cell-depleted T cells, or PBMCs.

Some clones are missing from TCRdb's copy, which holds only in-frame ones; the method was immunoSEQ multiplex PCR. The data hold 55,000 to 75,000 clones, with more than 75% observed a single time. Trimming took off 0 bases at V and 2 bases at J, with 6 bases between the two ends. Germline values: CDR1 SGDLS, CDR2 YYNGEE. The CDR3 consists of 13 residues. The V and J genes are TRBV9 and TRBJ2-7, with no clear D. The sequence derives from a human donor in a cohort sampled during active COVID-19. Sequences were obtained from peripheral blood. The CDR3 sequence is CASSVDTTYEQYF. The CDR3 nucleotides read TGTGCCAGCAGCGTAGATACTACCTACGAGCAGTACTTC.